Sequencing of this TCR beta chain was carried out in a study of regulatory T cells in long-lasting Graves disease. Looking at the study overall: Graves' patients (newly diagnosed) had been on antithyroid drugs under 3 months.

The time point was: newly diagnosed GD, antithyroid drugs for less than 3 months. Generation of the TCR library employed RNA extracted from PBMCs. EDTA tubes held about 9.7 milliliters of peripheral blood from each patient. According to the study, TCR beta libraries were built with iRepertoire HTBI primers and CDR3-region Arm-PCR. TCRdb redid the calling of the multiplex PCR reads with MiXCR, one entry per CDR3 protein. Of 300,000 to 400,000 distinct CDR3 sequences in the sample, approximately 15% are singletons; the top ten hold about 27%. This sample also appeared in a second study, on T cells in Graves' hyperthyroidism and ophthalmopathy.

The sequences come from peripheral blood mononuclear cells (PBMCs), collected at new diagnosis, from a patient treated with antithyroid drugs. This TCR was sampled from a man in his forties with Graves disease.

The CDR3 DNA reads TGTGCCAGCAGCCGCATGTTCGGGGCGGGCCTTGATTTCCGTAGCTCCTACAATGAGCAGTTCTTC. This sequence encodes CASSRMFGAGLDFRSSYNEQFF. The J gene is TRBJ2-1, the V gene TRBV7-9; either TRBD1 or TRBD2 may supply D (5 bases each). The CDR3 covers 22 residues. V lost 5 bases and J lost 0, with 32 bases in between. Germline V gene data show CDR1 as SEHNR and CDR2 as FQNEAQ (reference sequence).